Detailed here is one T cell receptor beta chain. The antigen is undetermined. The data belong to a study of cytomegalovirus exposure and HLA in healthy donors. Overall study results and limits: TCR beta chains numbering under 200 were designated cytomegalovirus-associated. According to a subsequent analysis, TCR clusters from the first cohort were inclined to appear together in the 120 validation repertoires.

Trimming cost V 6 bases and J 5 bases, with 14 bases left between them. Germline CDR1 reads MNHEY; CDR2 reads SMNVEV (reference sequence). The CDR3 covers 13 residues. The study drew the donors from its 120-subject validation cohort, separate from the approximately 670-subject first cohort. Sequenced by immunoSEQ multiplex PCR; TCRdb stores in-frame clones only, minus some. The sample lists about 160,000 clones, 80% to 90% occurring once. This chain links TRBV27 with TRBJ2-7; TRBD2 is a possible D gene (5 bases). The sequence came from a woman in her 30s in good health and CMV-seronegative. The specimen was PBMCs. The CDR3 DNA reads TGTGCCAGCAGATCGGGGTTTTTGGACGAGCAGTACTTC. This translates into CASRSGFLDEQYF.